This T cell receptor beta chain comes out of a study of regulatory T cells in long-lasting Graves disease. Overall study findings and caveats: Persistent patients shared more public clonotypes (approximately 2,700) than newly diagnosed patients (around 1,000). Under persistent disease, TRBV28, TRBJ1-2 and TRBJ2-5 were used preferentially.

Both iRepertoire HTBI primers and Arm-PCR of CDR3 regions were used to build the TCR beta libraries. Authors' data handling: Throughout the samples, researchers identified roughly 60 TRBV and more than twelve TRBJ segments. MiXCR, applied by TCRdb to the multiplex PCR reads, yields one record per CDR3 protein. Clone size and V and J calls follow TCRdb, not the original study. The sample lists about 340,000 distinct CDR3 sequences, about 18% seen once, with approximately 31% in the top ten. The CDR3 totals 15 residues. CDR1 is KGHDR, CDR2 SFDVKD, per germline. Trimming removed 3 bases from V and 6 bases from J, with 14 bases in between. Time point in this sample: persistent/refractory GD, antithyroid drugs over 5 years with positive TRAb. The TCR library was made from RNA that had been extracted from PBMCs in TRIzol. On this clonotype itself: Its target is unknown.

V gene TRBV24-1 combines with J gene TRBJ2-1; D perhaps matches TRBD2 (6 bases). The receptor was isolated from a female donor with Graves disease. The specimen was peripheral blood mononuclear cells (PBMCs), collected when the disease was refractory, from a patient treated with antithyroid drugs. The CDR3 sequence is CATSDPGRRGNEQFF. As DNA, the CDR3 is TGTGCCACCAGTGATCCCGGGAGACGCGGCAATGAGCAGTTCTTC.